This TCR beta chain stems from a study of regulatory T cells in long-lasting Graves disease. Comments on this clonotype: The antigen remains unidentified.

Study results and caveats: Relative to newly diagnosed Graves' patients, persistent ones had lower TCR diversity. Small numbers of samples may have cut accuracy.

Time point given: persistent/refractory GD, antithyroid drugs over 5 years with positive TRAb. Researchers made the TCR library from RNA that was extracted from PBMCs. Investigators report Graves' disease was diagnosed under American Thyroid Association guidelines. Patients were enrolled at an endocrinology department in Xi'an, China. Building of the TCR beta libraries involved iRepertoire HTBI primers and Arm-PCR of CDR3 regions. A single record per CDR3 protein comes from TCRdb applying MiXCR to the multiplex PCR reads. The sample has around 460,000 distinct CDR3 sequences, around a fifth seen once. The sample here was peripheral blood mononuclear cells (PBMCs), taken when the disease was refractory, from a patient treated with antithyroid drugs. The TCR sequence derives from a female donor with Graves disease.

The CDR3 region has the DNA TGTGCTAGTTTGGGGGAGATGGGCTACGAGCAGTACTTC. Encoded protein: CASLGEMGYEQYF. The chain has TRBV12-5 and TRBJ2-7; either TRBD1 or TRBD2 may fit D (5 bases each). With 8 bases removed from V and 3 bases from J, the gap between germline ends came to 14 bases. The CDR3 runs 13 residues. Per germline, CDR1 LGHNT and CDR2 FRNRAP. Full variable domain (remainder filled in from reference TRBV12-5 and TRBJ2-7): DARVTQTPRHKVTEMGQEVTMRCQPILGHNTVFWYRQTMMQGLELLAYFRNRAPLDDSGMPKDRFSAEMPDATLATLKIQPSEPRDSAVYFCASLGEMGYEQYFGPGTRLTVT.